The 14 T cell receptor beta chains below were found in one sample sequenced in a study of T cell responses to AZD1222 COVID-19 vaccine. Data came from immunoSEQ multiplex PCR; TCRdb stores just in-frame clones and leaves some out. This table holds around 100,000 clones, 75% to 95% found once. This specimen consisted of peripheral blood, obtained on day 0 of AZD1222 vaccination. These receptors all stem from an adult in good health.

V usage is TRBV5-4 and J usage is TRBJ2-5, with D tentatively TRBD1 or TRBD2 (7 bases each). The CDR3 covers 16 residues. CDR1 SGHNT and CDR2 YYREEE come from the germline V gene (reference sequence). The V and J ends lost 3 bases and 2 bases respectively, with 17 bases between them. CDR3: CASSYSQGEGQETQYF. The CDR3 coding sequence is TGTGCCAGCAGCTATTCCCAGGGGGAGGGTCAAGAGACCCAGTACTTC.

The V and J genes are TRBV19 and TRBJ2-5, with D possibly being TRBD2 (6 bases). Trimming cost V 5 bases and J 0 bases, with 7 bases left between them. This CDR3 has 13 residues. Germline-derived CDR1 and CDR2 are LNHDA and SQIVND (reference sequence). The CDR3 sequence is CASSGGYQETQYF. DNA for the CDR3: TGTGCCAGTAGTGGAGGGTACCAAGAGACCCAGTACTTC.

The V gene is TRBV3-1 (or the pseudogene TRBV3-2), the J gene TRBJ2-7; D not resolved. From germline, CDR1 is LGHDT and CDR2 YNNKEL (reference sequence). The CDR3 loop spans 12 amino acids. V was shortened by 2 bases and J by 4 bases, with 6 bases between the two germline ends. DNA for the CDR3: TGTGCCAGCAGCCAAAATTTTTACGAGCAGTACTTC. It codes for CASSQNFYEQYF.

Points on this clone: One end of the junction fails to match germline, which may point to a read error. The chain links TRBV2 to TRBJ1-2, with D perhaps matching TRBD1 (5 bases). The CDR3 consists of 12 residues. Germline V gene sequence: CDR1 SNHLY, CDR2 FYNNEI. The CDR3, as DNA: TGTGCCAACAGTGGGGGAAACTATGGCTACACCTTC. Its translation is CANSGGNYGYTF.

V is TRBV21-1 and J is TRBJ2-7; the listed D gene, TRBD1, was not tested against the DNA. TRBV21-1 is a known pseudogene. The CDR3 consists of 16 residues. CDR3 coding DNA: TGTGCCAGCAGCAAAAGTTGGGCCGTAACCTCCTACGAGCAGTACTTC. Residues: CASSKSWAVTSYEQYF.

This chain joins TRBV9 and TRBJ2-1; 7 nucleotides match TRBD1. V gave up 3 bases and J gave up 8 bases; unmatched junction bases: 11. The CDR3 is 15 residues long. Germline CDR1 and CDR2: SGDLS and YYNGEE. Here the CDR3 DNA reads TGTGCCAGCAGCGCGGGACAGACCTCCTTCCATGAGCAGTTCTTC. It yields the protein CASSAGQTSFHEQFF.

DNA of the CDR3: TGTGCCACCAGCAGTATTTGGGGGGCAGAGGCTTTCTTT. Its translation is CATSSIWGAEAFF. V usage is TRBV15 and J usage is TRBJ1-1; perhaps TRBD1 as D (6 bases). The V gene lost 3 bases and the J gene lost 11 bases, with 16 bases spanning the gap. Germline values: CDR1 LNHNV, CDR2 YYDKDF (reference sequence). This CDR3 is 13 amino acids long. Complete variable domain (other parts from reference TRBV15 and TRBJ1-1): DAMVIQNPRYQVTQFGKPVTLSCSQTLNHNVMYWYQQKSSQAPKLLFHYYDKDFNNEADTPDNFQSRRPNTSFCFLDIRSPGLGDTAMYLCATSSIWGAEAFFGQGTRLTVV.

This chain uses TRBV2 with TRBJ1-5, with 7 bases aligning to TRBD1. This CDR3 contains 14 residues. V dropped 9 bases and J dropped 0; count of bases not matched to a gene: 5. In germline, CDR1 is SNHLY, CDR2 FYNNEI. CDR3 loop: CARGTVDSNQPQHF. CDR3 in DNA: TGTGCCAGAGGGACAGTCGATAGCAATCAGCCCCAGCATTTT.

This chain joins TRBV30 and TRBJ2-7, with 7 positions matching TRBD2. CDR1 is GTSNPN, CDR2 SVGIG, per germline (reference sequence). The CDR3 length is 17 residues. The V gene end was trimmed by 2 bases and the J gene end by 1 base; junction bases not matched to a gene: 14. Here the CDR3 reads CAWSQQPAWGGSYEQYF. CDR3 coding DNA: TGTGCCTGGAGTCAACAACCAGCTTGGGGGGGGTCCTACGAGCAGTACTTC.

CDR3 residues: CASCLRETRTGELFF. The CDR3 DNA follows: TGTGCCAGCTGTCTCCGGGAGACACGGACCGGGGAGCTGTTTTTT. The J gene is TRBJ2-2, the V gene TRBV2; tentative D call: TRBD2 (6 bases). The V end was cut by 8 bases, the J end by 5 bases, with 18 bases between. This CDR3 is built from 15 residues. The germline V gene has CDR1 SNHLY and CDR2 FYNNEI.

This chain uses TRBV10-3 with TRBJ2-5; 9 positions match TRBD1. The CDR3 totals 14 residues. CDR1 and CDR2 (germline): ENHRY, SYGVKD. V was pared by 11 bases and J by 5 bases, with 12 bases of the junction left unmatched. In DNA form, the CDR3 reads TGTGCCTCTGGGGTGGGACAGGGTTTTGAGACCCAGTACTTC. It codes for CASGVGQGFETQYF.

The chain uses TRBV19 and TRBJ1-2; 8 bases are shared with TRBD1. Germline V gene data show CDR1 as LNHDA and CDR2 as SQIVND (reference sequence). V was clipped by 11 bases and J by 8 bases; unmatched bases: 13. The CDR3 covers 13 residues. The CDR3 here is CAARTGSLGGYTF. The CDR3, as DNA: TGTGCCGCCCGGACAGGGTCTTTAGGCGGCTACACCTTC. The whole variable domain, remainder taken from reference TRBV19 and TRBJ1-2, is DGGITQSPKYLFRKEGQNVTLSCEQNLNHDAMYWYRQDPGQGLRLIYYSQIVNDFQKGDIAEGYSVSREKKESFPLTVTSAQKNPTAFYLCAARTGSLGGYTFGSGTRLTVV.

This clone was seen a single time. This sequence joins TRBV9 and TRBJ2-1; TRBD2 agrees at 10 bases. V shed 3 bases and J 2 bases; nucleotides not matched to a gene: 5. In germline, CDR1 is SGDLS, CDR2 YYNGEE. The CDR3 is 16 amino acids. CDR3 sequence (DNA): TGTGCCAGCAGCGGGAGACTAGCGGGCCCCTACAATGAGCAGTTCTTC. This codes for CASSGRLAGPYNEQFF. The entire variable domain, with the rest obtained from reference TRBV9 and TRBJ2-1, is as follows: DSGVTQTPKHLITATGQRVTLRCSPRSGDLSVYWYQQSLDQGLQFLIQYYNGEERAKGNILERFSAQQFPDLHSELNLSSLELGDSALYFCASSGRLAGPYNEQFFGPGTRLTVL.

This clone was observed a few times. Additional DNA sequences in this sample encode the identical CDR3. This chain uses TRBV27 with TRBJ1-5, with 7 bases matching TRBD1. There are 15 residues in the CDR3. The V and J ends lost 5 bases and 1 base, in that order; junction bases with no gene match: 5. CDR1 and CDR2 from the germline V gene are MNHEY and SMNVEV (reference sequence). In DNA form, the CDR3 reads TGTGCCAGCAGTACCAGGACAGGAAGCAATCAGCCCCAGCATTTT. Translating gives CASSTRTGSNQPQHF.